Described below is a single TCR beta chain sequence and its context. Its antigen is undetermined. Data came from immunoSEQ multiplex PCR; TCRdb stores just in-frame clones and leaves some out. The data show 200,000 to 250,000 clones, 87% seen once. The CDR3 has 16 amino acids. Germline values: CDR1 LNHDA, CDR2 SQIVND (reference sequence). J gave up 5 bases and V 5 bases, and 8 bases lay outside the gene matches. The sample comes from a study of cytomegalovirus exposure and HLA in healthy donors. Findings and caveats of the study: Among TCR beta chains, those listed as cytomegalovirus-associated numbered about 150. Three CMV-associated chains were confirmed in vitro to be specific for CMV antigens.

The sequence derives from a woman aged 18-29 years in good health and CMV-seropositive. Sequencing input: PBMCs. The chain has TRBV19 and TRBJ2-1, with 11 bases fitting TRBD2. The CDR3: CASSHHLAGGNNEQFF. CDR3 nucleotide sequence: TGTGCCAGTAGTCATCACTTAGCGGGAGGGAACAATGAGCAGTTCTTC.